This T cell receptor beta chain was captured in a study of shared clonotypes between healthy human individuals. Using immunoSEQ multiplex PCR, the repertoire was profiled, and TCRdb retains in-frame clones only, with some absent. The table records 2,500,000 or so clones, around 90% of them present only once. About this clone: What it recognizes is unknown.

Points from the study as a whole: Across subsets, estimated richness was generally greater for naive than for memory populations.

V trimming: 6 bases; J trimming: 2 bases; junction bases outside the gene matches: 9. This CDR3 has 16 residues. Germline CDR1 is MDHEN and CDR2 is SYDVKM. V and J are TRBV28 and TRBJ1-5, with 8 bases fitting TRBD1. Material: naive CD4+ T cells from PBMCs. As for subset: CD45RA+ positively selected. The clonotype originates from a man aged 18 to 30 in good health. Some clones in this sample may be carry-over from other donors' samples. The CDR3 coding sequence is TGTGCCAGCAGACGTAGTGCAGGGGGCGGCAATCAGCCCCAGCATTTT. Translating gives CASRRSAGGGNQPQHF.